The source of this T cell receptor beta chain is a study of T cell repertoires in cytomegalovirus infection. Germline values: CDR1 SGHRS, CDR2 YFSETQ. This CDR3 is 17 amino acids long. V was clipped by 1 base and J by 2 bases; unmatched bases: 10. With regard to this clonotype: Its cognate antigen is unknown.

TCRdb redid the calling of the reads with MiXCR, one entry per CDR3 protein. Here the sample spans approximately 74,000 distinct CDR3 sequences, about 37% being singletons. This sequence originates from a human donor in good health (CMV status not recorded). Some clones in this sample may be carry-over from other donors' samples. The chain couples TRBV5-1 to TRBJ2-7; 9 bases agree with TRBD2. The sequences come from CD8+ T cells from cultured PBMCs, collected from culture after CMV antigen stimulation. This CDR3 reads CASSLTVDRTSAYEQYF. CDR3 in DNA: TGCGCCAGCAGCTTGACGGTGGACAGGACTAGCGCCTACGAGCAGTACTTC.